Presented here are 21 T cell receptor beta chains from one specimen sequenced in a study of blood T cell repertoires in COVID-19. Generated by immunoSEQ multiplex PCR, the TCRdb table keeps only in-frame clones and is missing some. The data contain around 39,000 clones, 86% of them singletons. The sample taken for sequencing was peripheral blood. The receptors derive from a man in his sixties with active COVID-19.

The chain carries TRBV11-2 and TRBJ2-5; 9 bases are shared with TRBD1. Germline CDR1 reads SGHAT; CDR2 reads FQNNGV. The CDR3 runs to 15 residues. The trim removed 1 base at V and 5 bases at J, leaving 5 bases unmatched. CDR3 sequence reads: CASSLAGQGLETQYF. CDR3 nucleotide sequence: TGTGCCAGCAGCTTAGCGGGACAGGGTCTGGAGACCCAGTACTTC.

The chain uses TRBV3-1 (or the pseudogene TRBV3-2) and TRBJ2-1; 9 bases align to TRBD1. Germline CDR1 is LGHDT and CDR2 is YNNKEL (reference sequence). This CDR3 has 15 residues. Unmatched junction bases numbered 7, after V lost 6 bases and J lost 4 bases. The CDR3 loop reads CASRQGQGKYNEQFF. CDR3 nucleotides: TGTGCCAGCAGGCAGGGACAGGGAAAGTACAATGAGCAGTTCTTC.

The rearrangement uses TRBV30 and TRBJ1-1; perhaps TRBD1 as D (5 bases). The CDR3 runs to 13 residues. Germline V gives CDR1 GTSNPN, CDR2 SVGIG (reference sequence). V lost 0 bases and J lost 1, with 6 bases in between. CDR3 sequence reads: CAWSVQENTEAFF. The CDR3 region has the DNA TGTGCCTGGAGTGTACAGGAGAACACTGAAGCTTTCTTT. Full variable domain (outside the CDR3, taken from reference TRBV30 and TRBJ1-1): SQTIHQWPATLVQPVGSPLSLECTVEGTSNPNLYWYRQAAGRGLQLLFYSVGIGQISSEVPQNLSASRPQDRQFILSSKKLLLSDSGFYLCAWSVQENTEAFFGQGTRLTVV.

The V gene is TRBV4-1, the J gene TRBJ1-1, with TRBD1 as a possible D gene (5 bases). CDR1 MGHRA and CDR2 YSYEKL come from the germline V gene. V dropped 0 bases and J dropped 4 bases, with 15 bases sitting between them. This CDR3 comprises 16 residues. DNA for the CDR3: TGCGCCAGCAGCCAAGAGGGGGGACGCTTTATCACTGAAGCTTTCTTT. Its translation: CASSQEGGRFITEAFF.

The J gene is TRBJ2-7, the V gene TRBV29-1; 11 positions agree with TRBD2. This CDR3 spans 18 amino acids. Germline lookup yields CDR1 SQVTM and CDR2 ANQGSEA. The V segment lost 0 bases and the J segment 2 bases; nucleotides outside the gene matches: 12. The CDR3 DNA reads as TGCAGCGTTGAAGACCCCAGACTAGCGGGAATGGGCCCCTACGAGCAGTACTTC. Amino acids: CSVEDPRLAGMGPYEQYF.

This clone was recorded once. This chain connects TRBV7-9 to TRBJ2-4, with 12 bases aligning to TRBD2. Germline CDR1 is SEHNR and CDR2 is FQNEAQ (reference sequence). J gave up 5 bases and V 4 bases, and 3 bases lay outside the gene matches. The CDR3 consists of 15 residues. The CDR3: CASSYASGRENIQYF. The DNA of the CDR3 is TGTGCCAGCAGCTACGCTAGCGGGAGGGAAAACATTCAGTACTTC. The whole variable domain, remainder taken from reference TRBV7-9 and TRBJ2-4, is DTGVSQNPRHKITKRGQNVTFRCDPISEHNRLYWYRQTLGQGPEFLTYFQNEAQLEKSRLLSDRFSAERPKGSFSTLEIQRTEQGDSAMYLCASSYASGRENIQYFGAGTRLSVL.

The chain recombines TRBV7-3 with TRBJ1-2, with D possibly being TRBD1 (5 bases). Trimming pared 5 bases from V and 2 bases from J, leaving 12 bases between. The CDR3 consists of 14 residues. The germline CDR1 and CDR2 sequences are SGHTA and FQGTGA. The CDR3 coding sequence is TGTGCCAGCAGCCCCGGGGGAGGGAACTATGGCTACACCTTC. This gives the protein CASSPGGGNYGYTF.

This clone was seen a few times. The CDR3 region has the DNA TGTGCTAGTGGTAATGGAGATCAGCCCCAGCATTTT. Encoded protein: CASGNGDQPQHF. V is TRBV12-5 and J is TRBJ1-5; no clear D. The germline V gene has CDR1 LGHNT and CDR2 FRNRAP. The CDR3 runs 12 residues. Trimming took off 5 bases at V and 5 bases at J, with 7 bases between the two ends.

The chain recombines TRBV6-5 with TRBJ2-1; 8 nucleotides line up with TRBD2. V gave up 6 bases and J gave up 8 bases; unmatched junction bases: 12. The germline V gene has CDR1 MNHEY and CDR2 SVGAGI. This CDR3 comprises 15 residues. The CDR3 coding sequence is TGTGCCAGCAGCCAGCCGGGACTAGGGGTCTATGAGCAGTTCTTC. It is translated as CASSQPGLGVYEQFF.

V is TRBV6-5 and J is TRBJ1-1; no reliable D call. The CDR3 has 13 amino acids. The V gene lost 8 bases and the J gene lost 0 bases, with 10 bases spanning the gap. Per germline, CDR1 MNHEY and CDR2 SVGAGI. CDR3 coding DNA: TGTGCCAGCGCCCCACAGTTGAACACTGAAGCTTTCTTT. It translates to CASAPQLNTEAFF.

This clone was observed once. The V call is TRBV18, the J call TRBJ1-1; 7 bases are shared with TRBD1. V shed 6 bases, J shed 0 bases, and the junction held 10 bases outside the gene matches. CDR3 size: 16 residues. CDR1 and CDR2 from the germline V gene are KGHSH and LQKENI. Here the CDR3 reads CASSRGTALMNTEAFF. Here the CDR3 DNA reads TGTGCCAGCTCCCGGGGGACAGCCTTAATGAACACTGAAGCTTTCTTT.

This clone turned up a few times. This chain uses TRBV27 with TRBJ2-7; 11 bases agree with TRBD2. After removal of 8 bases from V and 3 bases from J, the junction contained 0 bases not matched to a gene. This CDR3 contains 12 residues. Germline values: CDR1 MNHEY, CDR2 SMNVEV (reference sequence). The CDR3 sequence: CASGTSGYEQYF. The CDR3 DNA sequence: TGTGCCAGCGGGACTAGCGGCTACGAGCAGTACTTC.

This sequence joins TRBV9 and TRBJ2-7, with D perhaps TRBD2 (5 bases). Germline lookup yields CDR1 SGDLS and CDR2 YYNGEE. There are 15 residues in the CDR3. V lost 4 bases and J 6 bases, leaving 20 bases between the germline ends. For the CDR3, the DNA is TGTGCCAGCAGCAAGGATGGGCTAGGGAGTTCCGAGCAGTACTTC. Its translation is CASSKDGLGSSEQYF. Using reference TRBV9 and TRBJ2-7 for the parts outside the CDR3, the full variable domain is DSGVTQTPKHLITATGQRVTLRCSPRSGDLSVYWYQQSLDQGLQFLIQYYNGEERAKGNILERFSAQQFPDLHSELNLSSLELGDSALYFCASSKDGLGSSEQYFGPGTRLTVT.

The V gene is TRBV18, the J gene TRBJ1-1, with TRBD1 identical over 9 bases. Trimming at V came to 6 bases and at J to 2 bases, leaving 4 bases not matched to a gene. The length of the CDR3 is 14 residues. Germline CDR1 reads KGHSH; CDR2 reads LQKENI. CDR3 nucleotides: TGTGCCAGCTCGTTGACAGGGGGAAACACTGAAGCTTTCTTT. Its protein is CASSLTGGNTEAFF.

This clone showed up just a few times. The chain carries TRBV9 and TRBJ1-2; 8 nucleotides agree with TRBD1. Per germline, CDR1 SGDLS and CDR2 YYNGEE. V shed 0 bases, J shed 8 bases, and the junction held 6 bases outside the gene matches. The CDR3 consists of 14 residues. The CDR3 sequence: CASSVAGGSGGYTF. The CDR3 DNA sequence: TGTGCCAGCAGCGTAGCAGGGGGCTCGGGAGGCTACACCTTC.

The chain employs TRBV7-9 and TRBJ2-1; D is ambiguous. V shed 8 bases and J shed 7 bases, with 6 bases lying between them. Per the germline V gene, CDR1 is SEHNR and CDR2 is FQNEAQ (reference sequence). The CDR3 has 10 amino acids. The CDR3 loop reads CASLPNEQFF. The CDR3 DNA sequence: TGTGCCAGCCTTCCGAATGAGCAGTTCTTC. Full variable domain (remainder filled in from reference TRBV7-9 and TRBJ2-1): DTGVSQNPRHKITKRGQNVTFRCDPISEHNRLYWYRQTLGQGPEFLTYFQNEAQLEKSRLLSDRFSAERPKGSFSTLEIQRTEQGDSAMYLCASLPNEQFFGPGTRLTVL.

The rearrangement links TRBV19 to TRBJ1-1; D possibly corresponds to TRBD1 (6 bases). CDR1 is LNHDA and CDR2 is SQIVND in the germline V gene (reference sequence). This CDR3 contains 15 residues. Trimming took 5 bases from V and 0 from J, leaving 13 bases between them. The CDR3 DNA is TGTGCCAGTAGTGCCCTGGACAGTATGAACACTGAAGCTTTCTTT. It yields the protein CASSALDSMNTEAFF.

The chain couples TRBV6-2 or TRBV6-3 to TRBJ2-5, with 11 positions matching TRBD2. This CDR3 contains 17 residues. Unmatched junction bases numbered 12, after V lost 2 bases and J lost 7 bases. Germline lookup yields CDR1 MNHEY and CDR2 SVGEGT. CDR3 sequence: CASSYSASGRNLGTQYF. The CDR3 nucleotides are TGTGCCAGCAGTTACAGCGCTAGCGGGAGGAACCTGGGGACCCAGTACTTC.

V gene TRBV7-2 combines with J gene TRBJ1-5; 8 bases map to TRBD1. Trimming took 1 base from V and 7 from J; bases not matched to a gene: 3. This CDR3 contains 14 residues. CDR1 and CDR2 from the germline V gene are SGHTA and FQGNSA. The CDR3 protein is CASSLETGEQPQHF. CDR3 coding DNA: TGTGCCAGCAGCTTAGAGACAGGGGAGCAGCCCCAGCATTTT.

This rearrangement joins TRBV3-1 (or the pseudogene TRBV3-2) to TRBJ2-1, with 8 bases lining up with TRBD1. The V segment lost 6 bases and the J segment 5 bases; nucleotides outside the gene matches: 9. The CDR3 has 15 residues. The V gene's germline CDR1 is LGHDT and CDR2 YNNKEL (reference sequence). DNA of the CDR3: TGTGCCAGCAGTTTCCGACAGGGGAAAAACAATGAGCAGTTCTTC. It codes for CASSFRQGKNNEQFF.

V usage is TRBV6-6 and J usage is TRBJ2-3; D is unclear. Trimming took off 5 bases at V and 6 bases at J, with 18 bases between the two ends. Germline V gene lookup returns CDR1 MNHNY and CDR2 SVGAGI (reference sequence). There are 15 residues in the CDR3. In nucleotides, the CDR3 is TGTGCCAGCAGTACCTCGTTAGATTTATCGGATACGCAGTATTTT. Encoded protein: CASSTSLDLSDTQYF.